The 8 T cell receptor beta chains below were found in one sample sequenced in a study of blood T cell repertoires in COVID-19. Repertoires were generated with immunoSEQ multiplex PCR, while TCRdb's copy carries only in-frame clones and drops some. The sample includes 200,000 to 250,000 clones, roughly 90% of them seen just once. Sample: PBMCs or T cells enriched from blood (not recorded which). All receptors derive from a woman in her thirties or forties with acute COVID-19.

The DNA of the CDR3 is TGTGCCAGCAGCAGACAGGAAACTAATGAAAAACTGTTTTTT. Its translation: CASSRQETNEKLFF. V and J are TRBV9 and TRBJ1-4, with D perhaps TRBD1 (6 bases). CDR3 length: 14 amino acids. From germline, CDR1 is SGDLS and CDR2 YYNGEE. The V end lost 4 bases, the J end lost 1 base, and 8 bases lay between the germline ends.

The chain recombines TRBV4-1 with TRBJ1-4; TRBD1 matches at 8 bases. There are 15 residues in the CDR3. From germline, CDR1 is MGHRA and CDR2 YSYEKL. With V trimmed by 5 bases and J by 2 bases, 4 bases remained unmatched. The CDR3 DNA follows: TGCGCCAGCAGCTACGCAGGGGGCACTAATGAAAAACTGTTTTTT. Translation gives CASSYAGGTNEKLFF.

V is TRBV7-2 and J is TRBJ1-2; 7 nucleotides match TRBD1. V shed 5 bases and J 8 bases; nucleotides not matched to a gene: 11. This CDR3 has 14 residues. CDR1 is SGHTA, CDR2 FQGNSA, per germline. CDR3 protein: CASSIDPTGAGYTF. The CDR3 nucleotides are TGTGCCAGCAGCATCGACCCCACAGGGGCGGGCTACACCTTC.

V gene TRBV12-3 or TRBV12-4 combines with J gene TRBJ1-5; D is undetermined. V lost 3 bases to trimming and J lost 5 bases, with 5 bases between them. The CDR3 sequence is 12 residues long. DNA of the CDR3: TGTGCCAGCAGTTTCTCCTATCAGCCCCAGCATTTT. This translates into CASSFSYQPQHF.

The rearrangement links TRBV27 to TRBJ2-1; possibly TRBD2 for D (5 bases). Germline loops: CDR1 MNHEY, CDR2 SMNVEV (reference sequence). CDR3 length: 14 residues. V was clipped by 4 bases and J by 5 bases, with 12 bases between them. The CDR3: CASSSGLKDNEQFF. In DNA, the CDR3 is TGTGCCAGCAGTTCTGGACTCAAGGACAATGAGCAGTTCTTC.

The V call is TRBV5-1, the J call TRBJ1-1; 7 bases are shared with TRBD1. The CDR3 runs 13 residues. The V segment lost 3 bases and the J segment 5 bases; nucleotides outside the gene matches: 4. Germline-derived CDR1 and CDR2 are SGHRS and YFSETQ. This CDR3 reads CASSYDRVTEAFF. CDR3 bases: TGCGCCAGCAGCTATGACAGGGTAACTGAAGCTTTCTTT.

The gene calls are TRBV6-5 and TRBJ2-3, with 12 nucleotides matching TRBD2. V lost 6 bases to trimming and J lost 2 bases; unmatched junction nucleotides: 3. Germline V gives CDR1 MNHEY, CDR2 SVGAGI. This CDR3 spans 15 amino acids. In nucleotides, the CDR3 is TGTGCCAGCAGAGGACTAGCGGGGAACACAGATACGCAGTATTTT. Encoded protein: CASRGLAGNTDTQYF.

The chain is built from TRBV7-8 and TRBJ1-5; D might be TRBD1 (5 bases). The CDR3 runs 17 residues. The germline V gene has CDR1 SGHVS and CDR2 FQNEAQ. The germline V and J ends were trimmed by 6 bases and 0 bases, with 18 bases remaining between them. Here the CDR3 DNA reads TGTGCCAGCAGGCTCATCCCAGGGCAGACTAGCAATCAGCCCCAGCATTTT. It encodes CASRLIPGQTSNQPQHF.